Shown below are 13 T cell receptor beta chains from a single sample sequenced in a study of blood T cells in healthy people across ages. The use of a sample-barcoded 5' primer and a J-beta primer mix characterized a second PCR of about 6 to 11 cycles. TCRdb passed the 5' RACE reads through MiXCR, listing each CDR3 protein once. The data show about 670,000 distinct CDR3 sequences, with around 52% seen just once and approximately 13% held by the top ten. The sequenced sample was blood. The receptors come from a woman older than 75 in good health.

Only a few counts were recorded for this clonotype. This chain links TRBV5-1 with TRBJ2-1; TRBD1 matches 9 bases. The CDR3 contains 13 residues. Germline CDR1 reads SGHRS; CDR2 reads YFSETQ. J lost 7 bases, V lost 4 bases, and 3 bases had no gene match. The CDR3 sequence: CASSADRGNEQFF. The CDR3 DNA reads as TGCGCCAGCAGCGCTGACAGGGGGAATGAGCAGTTCTTC.

This clonotype was detected ten times or more. This chain joins TRBV7-8 and TRBJ1-2; the match to TRBD1 covers 7 bases. CDR1 SGHVS and CDR2 FQNEAQ come from the germline V gene. CDR3 length: 14 residues. Trimming took 7 bases from V and 8 from J; bases not matched to a gene: 13. CDR3 in DNA: TGTGCCAGCACCCCCTTAGCCGCAGGGGGAGGCTACACCTTC. Protein: CASTPLAAGGGYTF.

This clonotype was recorded once. The rearrangement joins TRBV11-2 to TRBJ2-1, with TRBD2 identical over 8 bases. Germline CDR1 and CDR2: SGHAT and FQNNGV. The CDR3 is 13 amino acids. V gave up 5 bases and J gave up 15 bases; unmatched junction bases: 12. The CDR3 loop is CASSVTSERVGFF. The CDR3 nucleotides are TGTGCCAGCAGCGTGACTAGCGAGCGCGTCGGGTTCTTC.

As for this clonotype: With a much larger clone just one base away, this may be a read error. The chain has TRBV6-5 and TRBJ1-2, with D perhaps matching TRBD1 (5 bases). Germline V gene data show CDR1 as MNHEY and CDR2 as SVGAGI. The CDR3 has 15 residues. CDR3 protein: CASGAPRRADYSYTF. CDR3 bases: TGTGCCAGCGGCGCCCCTCGCAGGGCTGACTATAGCTACACCTTC.

This clonotype has just one count. The chain recombines TRBV5-1 with TRBJ2-1; 12 bases agree with TRBD2. The CDR3 runs 16 residues. The J segment lost 9 bases and the V segment lost 2 bases, leaving 9 bases of the junction unmatched. In germline, CDR1 is SGHRS, CDR2 YFSETQ. This CDR3 reads CASSFVLAGGRGEQFF. Here the CDR3 DNA reads TGCGCCAGCAGCTTCGTGCTAGCGGGAGGGCGGGGTGAGCAGTTCTTC.

The genes are TRBV5-6 and TRBJ1-3, with TRBD1 as a possible D gene (6 bases). Trimming removed 4 bases at V and 2 bases at J, with 13 bases between. The CDR3 totals 15 residues. CDR1 and CDR2 from the germline V gene are SGHDT and YYEEEE. CDR3 nucleotide sequence: TGTGCCAGCAGCAGAGTAGGGGGGACTGGAAACACCATATATTTT. This encodes CASSRVGGTGNTIYF.

Details on this clonotype: Possible read error: a much larger clone is one base away. V and J are TRBV6-6 and TRBJ1-1, with no clear D. Trimming took 6 bases from V and 5 from J, leaving 13 bases between them. The CDR3 has 13 residues. Germline CDR1 is MNHNY and CDR2 is SVGAGI (reference sequence). The CDR3 DNA reads as TGTGCCAGCAGACGCATCAGTGAAACTGAAGCTTTCTTT. The encoded protein is CASRRISETEAFF.

The chain has TRBV6-6 and TRBJ2-5; TRBD1 or TRBD2 may be the D gene (6 bases each). Germline V CDR1 and CDR2: MNHNY, SVGAGI (reference sequence). Between the trimmed V and J ends, which lost 2 bases and 3 bases, there was a span of 16 bases. The CDR3 loop spans 16 amino acids. The CDR3 bases are TGTGCCAGCAGTTACCCTAAGTTGGGGGGCGAAGAGACCCAGTACTTC. This translates into CASSYPKLGGEETQYF.

The rearrangement links TRBV10-2 to TRBJ2-7; perhaps TRBD2 as D (5 bases). Between the trimmed V and J ends, which lost 3 bases and 6 bases, there was a span of 12 bases. The CDR3 totals 13 residues. Germline CDR1 is WSHSY and CDR2 is SAAADI. The CDR3 nucleotides read TGCGCCAGCAGTGAAGGCTTAGAGGGCGAGCAGTACTTC. This gives the protein CASSEGLEGEQYF.

The table lists this clonotype with a few counts. The V and J genes are TRBV10-3 and TRBJ2-7, with 13 bases matching TRBD2. CDR1 and CDR2 (germline): ENHRY, SYGVKD. This CDR3 spans 21 amino acids. J was trimmed by 2 bases and V by 6 bases; bases with no gene match: 22. The CDR3, as DNA: TGTGCCATCAGGGGACGGATTACTTCTGAGGGGACTAGCGGGATCACCTACGAGCAGTACTTC. Translation gives CAIRGRITSEGTSGITYEQYF.

V gene TRBV6-6 combines with J gene TRBJ2-7; 9 bases align to TRBD1. After removal of 5 bases from V and 6 bases from J, the junction contained 8 bases not matched to a gene. The CDR3 has 14 amino acids. CDR1 MNHNY and CDR2 SVGAGI come from the germline V gene (reference sequence). The chain's CDR3 is CASSGGQGKSEQYF. CDR3 DNA sequence: TGTGCCAGCAGTGGGGGACAGGGAAAAAGCGAGCAGTACTTC.

There are many counts of this clonotype. The CDR3, as DNA: TGTGCCAGCAGCTTGCGACTAGCGGGAGGGCGGGGCTACAATGAGCAGTTCTTC. Its translation is CASSLRLAGGRGYNEQFF. This chain connects TRBV7-2 to TRBJ2-1, with 14 bases that match TRBD2. This CDR3 has 18 amino acids. Germline V gives CDR1 SGHTA, CDR2 FQGNSA. The V segment lost 3 bases and the J segment 3 bases; nucleotides outside the gene matches: 7.

CDR3 nucleotide sequence: TGTGCCAGCAGCTTTAAACGTAGCGGAGAGACCCAGTACTTC. Residues: CASSFKRSGETQYF. The rearrangement links TRBV3-1 to TRBJ2-5, with D tentatively TRBD2 (6 bases). This CDR3 spans 14 amino acids. Germline CDR1 LGHDT, CDR2 YNNKEL (reference sequence). The V gene lost 5 bases and the J gene lost 4 bases, with 14 bases spanning the gap.